Following are 21 T cell receptor beta chains from one sample sequenced in a study of regulatory T cells in long-lasting Graves disease. Regarding time point: newly diagnosed GD, antithyroid drugs for less than 3 months. The authors made the TCR library using RNA they extracted from PBMCs. Relying on iRepertoire HTBI primers and Arm-PCR of CDR3 regions, the team built TCR beta libraries. One entry per CDR3 protein results from TCRdb running MiXCR on the multiplex PCR reads. Found here are about 620,000 distinct CDR3 sequences, under 20% of them singletons; the top ten hold roughly 18%. These data also featured in a second study, about T cells in Graves' hyperthyroidism and ophthalmopathy.

Sample: peripheral blood mononuclear cells (PBMCs), taken at new diagnosis, from a patient treated with antithyroid drugs. The source is a woman younger than 45 with Graves disease.

This clonotype was counted ten times or more. The chain couples TRBV24-1 to TRBJ2-1; no firm D call. The CDR3 contains 17 residues. Per the germline V gene, CDR1 is KGHDR and CDR2 is SFDVKD. V lost 3 bases and J lost 3, with 17 bases in between. The CDR3 loop is CATSDPSGRSGYNEQFF. The CDR3 bases are TGTGCCACCAGTGATCCTTCGGGCCGGAGTGGCTACAATGAGCAGTTCTTC.

This clonotype was seen repeatedly, ten times or more. The chain is built from TRBV6-5 and TRBJ1-1, with 8 bases lining up with TRBD1. The trim removed 4 bases at V and 0 bases at J, leaving 7 bases unmatched. This CDR3 is 16 amino acids long. Germline V gene data show CDR1 as MNHEY and CDR2 as SVGAGI. As DNA, the CDR3 is TGTGCCAGCAGTTCAGGGGGCGCGACCATGAACACTGAAGCTTTCTTT. Amino acids: CASSSGGATMNTEAFF.

There are many counts of this clonotype. This sequence joins TRBV28 and TRBJ2-7; D remains ambiguous. Trimming removed 6 bases at V and 7 bases at J, with 19 bases between. Germline V CDR1 and CDR2: MDHEN, SYDVKM. The CDR3 totals 14 residues. The CDR3 DNA sequence: TGTGCCAGCAGATTAACCGGGTCCCTGAGGGAGCAGTACTTC. Protein sequence: CASRLTGSLREQYF.

The CDR3 DNA reads as TGTGCCCTGGACCGGGACAGGGAAAGGGCTGAAGCTTTCTTT. As protein: CALDRDRERAEAFF. The chain employs TRBV30 and TRBJ1-1; 9 bases map to TRBD1. CDR1 is GTSNPN, CDR2 SVGIG, per germline (reference sequence). The CDR3 sequence is 14 residues long. V dropped 8 bases and J dropped 6; count of bases not matched to a gene: 13.

The table lists this clonotype with a few counts. The J gene is TRBJ2-7, the V gene TRBV6-5; 10 nucleotides line up with TRBD2. CDR1 MNHEY and CDR2 SVGAGI come from the germline V gene. Germline trimming cut 3 bases from V and 1 base from J; bases unmatched to any gene: 3. This CDR3 has 15 amino acids. The CDR3 sequence is CASSYGLAASYEQYF. CDR3 DNA: TGTGCCAGCAGTTATGGACTAGCGGCTTCCTACGAGCAGTACTTC.

This clonotype appeared a single time. The CDR3 DNA follows: TGCAGTGCTAAAGCCCCCGGGAAGCGTAGCTCCTACAATGAGCAGTTCTTC. Amino acids: CSAKAPGKRSSYNEQFF. V gene TRBV20-1 combines with J gene TRBJ2-1; D may be TRBD2 (5 bases). The V end lost 4 bases, the J end lost 0 bases, and 19 bases lay between the germline ends. The CDR3 is 17 residues long. Germline V lookup: CDR1 DFQATT, CDR2 SNEGSKA (reference sequence).

This clonotype was counted a few times. The rearrangement links TRBV30 to TRBJ1-4; no definite D call. Trimming left V 6 bases short and J 6 bases short, with 17 bases between. Germline loops: CDR1 GTSNPN, CDR2 SVGIG (reference sequence). The length of the CDR3 is 14 residues. The CDR3 reads CACFFPGWDEKLFF. The CDR3 nucleotides are TGTGCCTGCTTCTTCCCGGGCTGGGATGAAAAACTGTTTTTT. The full variable domain, completed using reference TRBV30 and TRBJ1-4, is SQTIHQWPATLVQPVGSPLSLECTVEGTSNPNLYWYRQAAGRGLQLLFYSVGIGQISSEVPQNLSASRPQDRQFILSSKKLLLSDSGFYLCACFFPGWDEKLFFGSGTQLSVL.

This clonotype was counted at least ten times. The chain uses TRBV28 and TRBJ2-7; 7 nucleotides match TRBD1. CDR3 length: 15 residues. V shed 7 bases, J shed 3 bases, and the junction held 12 bases outside the gene matches. Looked up from germline, CDR1 is MDHEN and CDR2 is SYDVKM. For the CDR3, the DNA is TGTGCCAGCACCACCCCCGTGACAGGGATCTACGAGCAGTACTTC. This encodes CASTTPVTGIYEQYF. Using reference TRBV28 and TRBJ2-7 for the parts outside the CDR3, the full variable domain is DVKVTQSSRYLVKRTGEKVFLECVQDMDHENMFWYRQDPGLGLRLIYFSYDVKMKEKGDIPEGYSVSREKKERFSLILESASTNQTSMYLCASTTPVTGIYEQYFGPGTRLTVT.

This clonotype was counted ten times or more. This chain links TRBV28 with TRBJ2-5; D is ambiguous. The CDR3 is 13 amino acids. Germline-derived CDR1 and CDR2 are MDHEN and SYDVKM. The V end lost 7 bases, the J end lost 14 bases, and 23 bases lay between the germline ends. The CDR3 here is CASTTNPAPRFYF. The CDR3 coding sequence is TGTGCCAGCACCACCAACCCCGCTCCGCGCTTCTACTTC.

This clonotype was counted between two and nine times. The CDR3 reads CASSVGDEPSYEQYF. CDR3 DNA: TGTGCCAGCAGCGTCGGGGACGAACCTTCCTACGAGCAGTACTTC. The chain links TRBV9 to TRBJ2-7; tentatively, D is TRBD1 or TRBD2 (5 bases each). CDR3 length equals 15 residues. V shed 2 bases and J shed 1 base, with 13 bases lying between them. Germline CDR1 SGDLS, CDR2 YYNGEE.

V usage is TRBV20-1 and J usage is TRBJ2-5; D not certain. V was shortened by 7 bases and J by 1 base, with 16 bases between the two germline ends. The CDR3 totals 14 residues. Per the germline V gene, CDR1 is DFQATT and CDR2 is SNEGSKA (reference sequence). CDR3 DNA sequence: TGCAGTGTCCCGTCTTTGTCACGCCAAGAGACCCAGTACTTC. Its translation is CSVPSLSRQETQYF.

This clonotype was detected only a few times. The chain has TRBV24-1 and TRBJ2-1; 8 bases match TRBD1. Germline values: CDR1 KGHDR, CDR2 SFDVKD. The CDR3 totals 20 residues. The trim removed 4 bases at V and 3 bases at J, leaving 19 bases unmatched. The CDR3 here is CATSEMDREIPSSYYNEQFF. DNA of the CDR3: TGTGCCACCAGTGAAATGGACAGGGAGATTCCTTCTTCTTACTACAATGAGCAGTTCTTC.

At least ten counts were recorded for this clonotype. The CDR3 region is CASTTHPPDTQYF. In nucleotides, the CDR3 is TGTGCCAGCACCACACATCCCCCAGATACGCAGTATTTT. This sequence joins TRBV28 and TRBJ2-3; D is undetermined. The CDR3 runs 13 residues. V lost 7 bases to trimming and J lost 4 bases, with 12 bases between them. Germline CDR1 MDHEN, CDR2 SYDVKM.

This rearrangement joins TRBV5-1 to TRBJ2-2; D call uncertain. This CDR3 has 16 residues. CDR1 and CDR2 (germline): SGHRS, YFSETQ. Between the trimmed V and J ends, which lost 7 bases and 4 bases, there was a span of 20 bases. The CDR3, as DNA: TGCGCCAGCCTCAGGTGGACCGATAGCTTCACCGGGGAGCTGTTTTTT. Encoded protein: CASLRWTDSFTGELFF.

Worth noting for this clonotype: At one of its ends the junction is not consistent with the germline gene, which may arise from a read error. This CDR3 reads CASRSATDTQYF. In nucleotides, the CDR3 is TGTGCCAGCAGATCCGCGACAGATACGCAATATTTT. The chain has TRBV2 and TRBJ2-3, with D possibly TRBD1 on 5 matching bases. The CDR3 runs 12 residues. CDR1 and CDR2 from the germline V gene are SNHLY and FYNNEI.

This chain uses TRBV5-1 with TRBJ1-1; 9 bases are a match to TRBD1. The germline V gene has CDR1 SGHRS and CDR2 YFSETQ. Trimming cost V 0 bases and J 4 bases; bases outside gene matches: 4. The CDR3 contains 15 residues. CDR3 nucleotides: TGCGCCAGCAGCTTGGGAGGGACAGGGACCACTGAAGCTTTCTTT. It codes for CASSLGGTGTTEAFF.

In its sample, this clonotype was seen many times. The gene calls are TRBV29-1 and TRBJ2-7; D is ambiguous. Germline V gene data show CDR1 as SQVTM and CDR2 as ANQGSEA. The V end lost 5 bases, the J end lost 6 bases, and 11 bases lay between the germline ends. There are 11 residues in the CDR3. The CDR3 loop reads CSVSLGPEQYF. DNA for the CDR3: TGCAGCGTTTCTCTCGGACCCGAGCAGTACTTC.

This clonotype was counted at least ten times. An end of the junction differs from the germline gene, which may be a read error. The chain employs TRBV28 and TRBJ2-3; D not certain. The germline gives CDR1 MDHEN, CDR2 SYDVKM. The CDR3 runs 14 residues. CDR3 in amino acids: CASSSVGSKDTQYF. The CDR3, as DNA: TGTGCCAGCAGTTCCGTCGGAAGCAAAGATACGCAGTATTTT.

This clonotype appeared many times. The J gene is TRBJ1-3, the V gene TRBV6-5; D might be TRBD1 (5 bases). The CDR3 has 15 amino acids. V was trimmed by 0 bases and J by 0 bases, leaving 6 bases between them. Germline loops: CDR1 MNHEY, CDR2 SVGAGI. Written as DNA, the CDR3 is TGTGCCAGCAGTTACTCGGGGGTCTCTGGAAACACCATATATTTT. It yields the protein CASSYSGVSGNTIYF.

This clonotype appeared a few times. The V and J genes are TRBV2 and TRBJ2-6, with D hard to call. V lost 6 bases to trimming and J lost 0 bases, with 12 bases between them. The CDR3 loop spans 16 amino acids. The germline V gene has CDR1 SNHLY and CDR2 FYNNEI. The CDR3 bases are TGTGCCAGCAGCCATTCTTGGCTCTCTGGGGCCAACGTCCTGACTTTC. Amino acids: CASSHSWLSGANVLTF.

This rearrangement joins TRBV13 to TRBJ1-1; D uncertain. The CDR3 spans 17 residues. With 0 bases removed from V and 0 bases from J, the gap between germline ends came to 14 bases. Per germline, CDR1 PRHDT and CDR2 FYEKMQ (reference sequence). CDR3 coding DNA: TGTGCCAGCAGCTTAGGAATGCAGAACCTCATGAACACTGAAGCTTTCTTT. Amino acids: CASSLGMQNLMNTEAFF.